These 28 T cell receptor beta chains were sequenced from one sample in a study of long-term antiretroviral therapy in people with HIV. At survey level, the immunoSEQ assay was run in its v3.0 version. The repertoire was sequenced with immunoSEQ multiplex PCR; TCRdb's copy has only in-frame clones and lacks some. The data contain approximately 5,000 clones, just under 80% of them singletons. The input for sequencing was unsorted PBMCs, taken 1.8 years before starting antiretroviral therapy. These TCRs come from a man in his forties with HIV.

The chain is built from TRBV4-3 and TRBJ2-2; the D gene is possibly TRBD2 (5 bases). The CDR3 has 20 residues. Between the trimmed V and J ends, which lost 0 bases and 6 bases, there was a span of 26 bases. Germline V gene sequence: CDR1 LGHNA, CDR2 YSLEER. CDR3 DNA sequence: TGCGCCAGCAGCCAAGAGAGGAACCAGATATTCTACCACGGGGCCGGGGAGCTGTTTTTT. This gives the protein CASSQERNQIFYHGAGELFF.

This clone was picked up a small number of times. V and J are TRBV4-3 and TRBJ2-7, with TRBD2 as a possible D gene (6 bases). Germline values: CDR1 LGHNA, CDR2 YSLEER. V lost 0 bases, J lost 3 bases, and 15 bases lay in between. The CDR3 is made up of 16 amino acids. CDR3 amino acids: CASSQETRSGSYEQYF. The CDR3 region has the DNA TGCGCCAGCAGCCAAGAGACTAGGTCGGGAAGCTACGAGCAGTACTTC.

The gene calls are TRBV30 and TRBJ2-1; 11 nucleotides match TRBD2. Unmatched junction bases numbered 20, after V lost 0 bases and J lost 7 bases. The CDR3 is 20 residues long. Germline CDR1 is GTSNPN and CDR2 is SVGIG (reference sequence). The CDR3 DNA reads TGTGCCTGGAGTGTAAACAGGGGCGTGGGGGGGACTAGCGGCCTAAATGAGCAGTTCTTC. It yields the protein CAWSVNRGVGGTSGLNEQFF.

This clone was seen a handful of times. The chain combines TRBV7-9 with TRBJ1-2; D gene uncertain. Per the germline V gene, CDR1 is SEHNR and CDR2 is FQNEAQ (reference sequence). The CDR3 has 16 residues. The ends were cut back, 4 bases at V and 6 bases at J, with 21 bases in the middle. CDR3 bases: TGTGCCAGCAGCTCTTCAAACGAATACAGATCGAATGGCTACACCTTC. It is translated as CASSSSNEYRSNGYTF.

The chain employs TRBV5-1 and TRBJ2-5, with D unresolved. Trimming cost V 0 bases and J 3 bases, with 6 bases left between them. Germline V CDR1 and CDR2: SGHRS, YFSETQ. This CDR3 contains 13 residues. The CDR3 region is CASSLEFKETQYF. The CDR3 DNA sequence: TGCGCCAGCAGCTTGGAGTTCAAAGAGACCCAGTACTTC.

The chain recombines TRBV7-8 with TRBJ1-1, with unresolved D. The CDR3 has 13 residues. The germline V gene has CDR1 SGHVS and CDR2 FQNEAQ. The V and J ends lost 3 bases and 1 base respectively, with 6 bases between them. CDR3 DNA sequence: TGTGCCAGCAGCTTCGACAAGAACACTGAAGCTTTCTTT. It codes for CASSFDKNTEAFF.

This clone was found a few times. The chain recombines TRBV27 with TRBJ2-1, with TRBD2 matching 9 bases. Germline V gene lookup returns CDR1 MNHEY and CDR2 SMNVEV (reference sequence). The CDR3 extends over 15 amino acids. V dropped 3 bases and J dropped 8; count of bases not matched to a gene: 8. The CDR3 sequence: CASSFVLAGRDEQFF. The DNA for the CDR3 is TGTGCCAGCAGTTTTGTGCTAGCGGGACGGGATGAGCAGTTCTTC.

The chain couples TRBV7-2 to TRBJ1-2; D gene ambiguous. Trimming pared 0 bases from V and 8 bases from J, leaving 10 bases between. Germline assignment: CDR1 SGHTA and CDR2 FQGNSA. This CDR3 is 13 amino acids long. Here the CDR3 reads CASSLARNAGYTF. Written as DNA, the CDR3 is TGTGCCAGCAGCTTAGCGAGAAATGCAGGCTACACCTTC. The full variable domain, with the rest looked up from reference TRBV7-2 and TRBJ1-2, is GAGVSQSPSNKVTEKGKDVELRCDPISGHTALYWYRQSLGQGLEFLIYFQGNSAPDKSGLPSDRFSAERTGGSVSTLTIQRTQQEDSAVYLCASSLARNAGYTFGSGTRLTVV.

The chain carries TRBV15 and TRBJ2-7; D may be TRBD1 or TRBD2 (5 bases each). V was cut by 11 bases and J by 3 bases, with 23 bases left in between. The CDR3 length is 15 residues. CDR1 LNHNV and CDR2 YYDKDF come from the germline V gene (reference sequence). The CDR3 region is CASQRDLGIFYEQYF. DNA of the CDR3: TGTGCCTCCCAGAGGGACCTGGGGATTTTCTACGAGCAGTACTTC. The full variable domain, its missing parts supplied by reference TRBV15 and TRBJ2-7, is DAMVIQNPRYQVTQFGKPVTLSCSQTLNHNVMYWYQQKSSQAPKLLFHYYDKDFNNEADTPDNFQSRRPNTSFCFLDIRSPGLGDTAMYLCASQRDLGIFYEQYFGPGTRLTVT.

This clone came up once. J is TRBJ2-7 and V is TRBV2, with D maybe TRBD1 (6 bases). V shed 3 bases and J shed 2 bases, with 11 bases lying between them. The CDR3 spans 14 residues. Germline CDR1 reads SNHLY; CDR2 reads FYNNEI. The CDR3 sequence is CASSDSGTPYEQYF. The CDR3 DNA reads as TGTGCCAGCAGTGATTCCGGGACACCCTACGAGCAGTACTTC.

The V and J genes are TRBV18 and TRBJ2-3; D is unclear. V lost 0 bases and J 0 bases, leaving 4 bases between the germline ends. Germline values: CDR1 KGHSH, CDR2 LQKENI. The CDR3 covers 14 residues. CDR3 protein: CASSPPRSTDTQYF. DNA of the CDR3: TGTGCCAGCTCACCACCGAGAAGCACAGATACGCAGTATTTT.

This clone came up a few times. This chain joins TRBV7-2 and TRBJ1-1, with TRBD1 matching over 7 bases. Germline values: CDR1 SGHTA, CDR2 FQGNSA. The CDR3 has 14 residues. V was pared by 5 bases and J by 3 bases, with 6 bases of the junction left unmatched. The chain's CDR3 is CASSVTQGDTEAFF. The CDR3 DNA reads as TGTGCCAGCAGCGTGACTCAGGGGGACACTGAAGCTTTCTTT.

This clone was detected only a few times. This rearrangement joins TRBV19 to TRBJ1-5; a possible D gene is TRBD1 (6 bases). Trimming took 3 bases from V and 5 from J, leaving 11 bases between them. This CDR3 contains 14 residues. The germline gives CDR1 LNHDA, CDR2 SQIVND (reference sequence). The CDR3 spells CASSILYRDQPQHF. CDR3 DNA sequence: TGTGCCAGTAGTATCTTATACAGGGATCAGCCCCAGCATTTT.

The chain employs TRBV4-3 and TRBJ1-4; no clear D. This CDR3 contains 16 residues. Germline CDR1 and CDR2: LGHNA and YSLEER. Between the trimmed V and J ends, which lost 0 bases and 6 bases, there was a span of 14 bases. CDR3 nucleotide sequence: TGCGCCAGCAGCCAAGATTTCGGAGGGATGGATGAAAAACTGTTTTTT. Residues: CASSQDFGGMDEKLFF.

CDR3 region: CASSLAKGPSGEQYF. The CDR3 DNA reads as TGCGCCAGCAGCTTGGCTAAGGGACCCAGCGGCGAGCAGTACTTC. This sequence joins TRBV5-1 and TRBJ2-7, with D possibly called TRBD1 or TRBD2 (5 bases each). CDR3 length: 15 residues. Between the trimmed V and J ends, which lost 0 bases and 6 bases, there was a span of 16 bases. Germline CDR1 is SGHRS and CDR2 is YFSETQ.

This chain links TRBV5-1 with TRBJ2-1; TRBD1 or TRBD2 may be the D gene (6 bases each). With 1 base removed from V and 3 bases from J, the gap between germline ends came to 8 bases. This CDR3 is built from 14 residues. The germline CDR1 and CDR2 sequences are SGHRS and YFSETQ. The CDR3 loop is CASSLRGDYNEQFF. DNA for the CDR3: TGCGCCAGCAGCTTGAGGGGGGACTACAATGAGCAGTTCTTC.

The gene calls are TRBV28 and TRBJ2-1; 9 bases fit TRBD2. Germline V gene data show CDR1 as MDHEN and CDR2 as SYDVKM. The V segment lost 4 bases and the J segment 4 bases; nucleotides outside the gene matches: 8. The CDR3 loop spans 16 amino acids. The CDR3: CASSSGTSRRYNEQFF. CDR3 DNA: TGTGCCAGCAGTTCCGGGACTAGCCGAAGGTACAATGAGCAGTTCTTC.

The chain carries TRBV11-3 and TRBJ2-7, with D unresolved. The germline CDR1 and CDR2 sequences are SGHNT and YENEEA. Trimming stripped 1 base from V and 3 bases from J, with 7 bases between. There are 13 residues in the CDR3. CDR3 in amino acids: CASSLGVSYEQYF. The DNA for the CDR3 is TGTGCCAGCAGCTTAGGGGTCAGCTACGAGCAGTACTTC.

In regard to this clone: At one of its ends the junction is not consistent with the germline gene, which may arise from a read error. The chain uses TRBV29-1 and TRBJ2-1; 8 bases agree with TRBD1. The CDR3 spans 18 residues. Germline V gene lookup returns CDR1 SQVTM and CDR2 ANQGSEA. CDR3 region: CSGETGTGPKSSYNEQFF. The CDR3, as DNA: TGCAGCGGTGAAACCGGGACAGGCCCAAAGAGCTCCTACAATGAGCAGTTCTTC.

The chain carries TRBV6-5 and TRBJ2-7, with D possibly being TRBD1 (6 bases). Trimming took 4 bases from V and 1 from J, leaving 11 bases between them. The CDR3 runs 14 residues. Germline lookup yields CDR1 MNHEY and CDR2 SVGAGI. For the CDR3, the DNA is TGTGCCAGCAGTTTTAACAGGGAATCCTACGAGCAGTACTTC. Translation: CASSFNRESYEQYF.

This clone was detected a few times. V and J are TRBV11-2 and TRBJ2-2; no reliable D call. The CDR3 spans 16 residues. Trimming removed 5 bases from V and 1 base from J, with 14 bases in between. In germline, CDR1 is SGHAT, CDR2 FQNNGV. The CDR3 nucleotides are TGTGCCAGCAGCCCGAACGGGTGGGTGAACACCGGGGAGCTGTTTTTT. This sequence encodes CASSPNGWVNTGELFF.

The chain combines TRBV7-2 with TRBJ1-3, with D uncertain. CDR1 is SGHTA and CDR2 is FQGNSA in the germline V gene. The V end lost 4 bases, the J end lost 0 bases, and 13 bases lay between the germline ends. The CDR3 totals 16 residues. The CDR3 DNA reads TGTGCCAGCAGCTCCCAAGTTGGGATCTCTGGAAACACCATATATTTT. Translation gives CASSSQVGISGNTIYF.

V and J are TRBV7-6 and TRBJ1-3; D is ambiguous. CDR3 length: 18 amino acids. V was trimmed by 0 bases and J by 0 bases, leaving 15 bases between them. In germline, CDR1 is SGHVS, CDR2 FNYEAQ. Written as DNA, the CDR3 is TGTGCCAGCAGCTTAGCGTACGAAGGACCGAACTCTGGAAACACCATATATTTT. Encoded protein: CASSLAYEGPNSGNTIYF. The whole variable domain, filled in from reference TRBV7-6 and TRBJ1-3, reads GAGVSQSPRYKVTKRGQDVALRCDPISGHVSLYWYRQALGQGPEFLTYFNYEAQQDKSGLPNDRFSAERPEGSISTLTIQRTEQRDSAMYRCASSLAYEGPNSGNTIYFGEGSWLTVV.

The genes are TRBV7-9 and TRBJ2-3, with 10 bases matching TRBD2. With V trimmed by 7 bases and J by 0 bases, 4 bases remained unmatched. Germline V gene data show CDR1 as SEHNR and CDR2 as FQNEAQ (reference sequence). The CDR3 is 15 residues long. The CDR3 coding sequence is TGTGCCAGCACCCTAGCGGGAGAAAGCACAGATACGCAGTATTTT. It is translated as CASTLAGESTDTQYF.

This clone was seen only a few times. V gene TRBV18 combines with J gene TRBJ1-5, with TRBD1 matching over 10 bases. The CDR3 length is 13 residues. Germline V gene data show CDR1 as KGHSH and CDR2 as LQKENI. The trim removed 10 bases at V and 4 bases at J, leaving 4 bases unmatched. CDR3 region: CATGQGGNQPQHF. The CDR3 region has the DNA TGTGCCACCGGACAGGGGGGTAATCAGCCCCAGCATTTT.

DNA of the CDR3: TGTGCCAGCAGCTTGCCGCCAGAGACCCAGTACTTC. The encoded protein is CASSLPPETQYF. This rearrangement joins TRBV7-2 to TRBJ2-5, with D unresolved. Germline CDR1 SGHTA, CDR2 FQGNSA. The V end lost 3 bases, the J end lost 4 bases, and 6 bases lay between the germline ends. This CDR3 contains 12 residues.

J is TRBJ2-3 and V is TRBV7-9, with TRBD2 as a possible D gene (5 bases). Germline V gives CDR1 SEHNR, CDR2 FQNEAQ (reference sequence). Trimming took 1 base from V and 4 from J, leaving 9 bases between them. The CDR3 consists of 14 residues. CDR3 sequence (DNA): TGTGCCAGCAGCTTAGAAGTGGGAGCAGATACGCAGTATTTT. It translates to CASSLEVGADTQYF.

Judged by abundance, this clone is medium-sized (0.01 to 0.1%). The gene calls are TRBV27 and TRBJ2-1, with D possibly matching TRBD1 (7 bases). Trimming took off 5 bases at V and 2 bases at J, with 13 bases between the two ends. The CDR3 is 15 residues long. CDR1 MNHEY and CDR2 SMNVEV come from the germline V gene (reference sequence). CDR3 protein: CASSLQGGTYNEQFF. CDR3 in DNA: TGTGCCAGCAGTCTCCAGGGGGGAACCTACAATGAGCAGTTCTTC.